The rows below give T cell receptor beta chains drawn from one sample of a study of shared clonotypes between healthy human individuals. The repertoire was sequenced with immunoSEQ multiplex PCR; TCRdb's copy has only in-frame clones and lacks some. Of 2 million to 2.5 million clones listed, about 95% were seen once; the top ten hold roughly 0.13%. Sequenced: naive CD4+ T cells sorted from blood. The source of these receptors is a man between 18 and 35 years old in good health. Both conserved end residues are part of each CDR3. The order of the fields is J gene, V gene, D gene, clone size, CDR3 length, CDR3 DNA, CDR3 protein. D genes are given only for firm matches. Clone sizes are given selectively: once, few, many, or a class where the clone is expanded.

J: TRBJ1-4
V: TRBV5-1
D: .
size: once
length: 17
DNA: TGCGCCAGCAGCTTAACGGGTCGATTGGATTTGGGGGAAAAACTGTTTTTT
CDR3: CASSLTGRLDLGEKLFF

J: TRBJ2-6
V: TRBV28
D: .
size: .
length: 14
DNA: TGTGCCAGCAAGGAAAGCTCTGGGGCCAACGTCCTGACTTTC
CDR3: CASKESSGANVLTF

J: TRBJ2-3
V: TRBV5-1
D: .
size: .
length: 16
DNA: TGCGCCAGCAGCTTGGGCGGCTATCGAACCAACGATACGCAGTATTTT
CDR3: CASSLGGYRTNDTQYF

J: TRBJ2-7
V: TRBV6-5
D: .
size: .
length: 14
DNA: TGTGCCAGCAGTTATGGCAGGGGTTCCTACGAGCAGTACTTC
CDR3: CASSYGRGSYEQYF

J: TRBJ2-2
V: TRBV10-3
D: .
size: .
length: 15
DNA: TGTGCCACCGGACCCCCCATCGGGGCGGGCGGGGAGCTGTTTTTT
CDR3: CATGPPIGAGGELFF

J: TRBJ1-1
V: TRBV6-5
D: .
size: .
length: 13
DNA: TGTGCCAGCAGTCAACTCAGGGGAGGTGAAGCTTTCTTT
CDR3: CASSQLRGGEAFF

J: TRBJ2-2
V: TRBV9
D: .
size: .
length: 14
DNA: TGTGCCAGCAGGAACACCGGGAGCACCGGGGAGCTGTTTTTT
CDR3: CASRNTGSTGELFF

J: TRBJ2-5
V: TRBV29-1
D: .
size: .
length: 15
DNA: TGCAGCGTTGGCAAAATTGGGGGAGTCCAAGAGACCCAGTACTTC
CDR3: CSVGKIGGVQETQYF

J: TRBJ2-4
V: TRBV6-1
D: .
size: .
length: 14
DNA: TGTGCCAGCGATGAGCCGTTAGCCAAAAACATTCAGTACTTC
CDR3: CASDEPLAKNIQYF

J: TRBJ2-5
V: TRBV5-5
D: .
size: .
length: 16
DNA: TGTGCCAGCAGCTCTGTCGGGAGTCCCTTACAAGAGACCCAGTACTTC
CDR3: CASSSVGSPLQETQYF

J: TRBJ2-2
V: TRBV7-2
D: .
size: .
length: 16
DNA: TGTGCCAGCAGCTCAATACTACTAGGAAGGGCCGGGGAGCTGTTTTTT
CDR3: CASSSILLGRAGELFF

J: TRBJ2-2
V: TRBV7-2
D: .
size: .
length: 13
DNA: TGTGCCAGCAGCTACTCTAGAACCGGGGAGCTGTTTTTT
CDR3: CASSYSRTGELFF

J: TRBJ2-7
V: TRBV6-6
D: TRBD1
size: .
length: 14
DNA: TGTGCCAGCACTAAGGACAGGGGTAACTACGAGCAGTACTTC
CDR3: CASTKDRGNYEQYF

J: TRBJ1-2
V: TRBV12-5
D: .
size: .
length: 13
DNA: TGTGCTAGTGGTCCCATCGGGGCTAATGGCTACACCTTC
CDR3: CASGPIGANGYTF

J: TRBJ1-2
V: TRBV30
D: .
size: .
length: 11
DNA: TGTGCCTGGAGTGTGGGACCGAGCATGGCCTTC
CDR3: CAWSVGPSMAF

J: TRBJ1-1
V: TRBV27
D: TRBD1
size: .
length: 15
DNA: TGTGCCAGCAGGCTCGCGGGACAGGGGGCTAAGGGAGCTTTCTTT
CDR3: CASRLAGQGAKGAFF